Reported below is one T cell receptor beta chain. The antigen it binds to is not known. No base quality values were provided; no much bigger clone lies one nucleotide off. The cohort consisted of more than 650 healthy bone marrow donors. All cohort members were sampled while nominally healthy, although unrecorded immune exposures were likely present. The donor was CMV seropositive and belonged to the group of more than 250 seropositive cohort members. Each donor provided a peripheral blood sample, and peripheral blood mononuclear cells were used for TCR beta sequencing. Genomic DNA extraction from the blood cell samples was performed with the Qiagen DNeasy Blood Extraction Kit. This specimen comes from a study of cytomegalovirus exposure and HLA in healthy donors (dated by TCRdb to the late 2010s). Notes on the research overall: An earlier analysis of several hundred of the donors reported more than 250 Gb of sequence data and around 120 million unique TCR beta sequences from roughly 180 million T cells. The aim of the study was to test whether cataloging public T cell receptors could identify signatures of past pathogen exposure. The later analysis used no new phenotypic data to find candidate immune exposures, relying instead on TCR beta sequences and their occurrence across donors. A later analysis re-analyzed previously published TCR beta repertoires from 600 to 850 donors and added high-resolution HLA genotyping to study TCR occurrence patterns. An earlier analysis of some 500 of the donors used high-throughput TCR beta sequencing to judge whether each TCR beta V gene segment behaved as functional or pseudogenic. The number of typed donors differed by locus: about 629-630 for A, B, C, DRB1 and DQB1; some 540 for DQA1; roughly 600 for DPA1; and roughly 450 for DPB1. An early release covering over 500 HLA-typed donors comprised 250 to 350 gigabases of sequencing data and 85 million or so unique TCR sequences. Of the 350 to 450 genotyped donors, around 81% fell in the genetic ancestry cluster associated with self-reported Caucasian donors. Donor age, sex, ethnicity and CMV serostatus were collected together with the repertoire data. All discovery cohort repertoires had been generated using a single sequencing platform. Across about 380 genotyped donors of the cohort, an average of roughly 250,000 unique TCR beta nucleotide sequences per donor were sequenced, and 15% to 20% of those sequences were non-productive. Besides the first cohort of under 700 subjects, a separate validation cohort made up of about 120 different subjects was used. Roughly five DR-DQ haplotypes were treated as single units for association and clustering because of strong linkage in the cohort. HLA typing covered class I and class II loci at four-digit resolution. High-throughput TCR immunosequencing, statistical association of individual TCRs with disease status, and machine learning were combined to predict cytomegalovirus infection status. The study used immunosequencing to profile the T cell repertoires of around 600 subjects and linked those repertoires to cytomegalovirus serostatus. A later genetic analysis used genome-wide SNP genotypes for 398 of the 666 donors, treating that subset as a discovery cohort. Paper-wide results and their limitations: Several of the top co-occurrence clusters appeared to be linked to parvovirus B19, influenza, CMV and Epstein-Barr virus, according to a later analysis. A later analysis found that most CMV-associated TCR beta chains appeared HLA-restricted, with HLA associations seemingly driven largely by CMV exposure. The sequencing pipeline was judged likely to have produced a cluster of highly shared sequence variants as a technical artifact. It was suggested by the authors that the approach could potentially be generalized to other disease states and immunological phenotypes. Some IMGT-functional V segments, including TRBV6-2 and TRBV6-3, could not be told apart with the 87-base-pair reads, so those segments were excluded. A few of the identified cytomegalovirus-associated TCR beta chains were confirmed in vitro to be specific for cytomegalovirus antigens. Linkage disequilibrium might explain the correlated functional status among segregating V segments, but an unknown experimental factor could not be ruled out. The only immune exposure information available for the cohort was CMV serostatus. Compared with the roughly 710-donor mean, donors in an Asian-associated ancestry cluster had fewer N-insertions in productive TCRs, according to a later genetic analysis. In the study, around 160 TCR beta chains were listed as associated with cytomegalovirus. The classifier was reported to diagnose cytomegalovirus status with high specificity and sensitivity in both the original cohort and the validation cohort. Only TCR beta chains were sequenced in this cohort, and the absence of alpha or paired-chain data limited detectable features. At a false discovery rate of 0.05, a later analysis linked around 17,000 TCR beta sequences to specific HLA alleles. A further reported finding was that TCR beta sequences accurately predicted the HLA-A and HLA-B alleles for most subjects in the first cohort. Because HLA typing was unavailable for some donors at each locus, only the typed subset was used in association tests. A later genetic analysis associated a missense DCLRE1C variant with V-gene and J-gene trimming of TCR beta chains, and an independent cohort replicated the association. An earlier analysis of 450 to 750 of the donors showed that most TCR beta V segments appeared in productive rearrangements either about 87% or about 30% of the time, which broadly matched IMGT annotations. Presence/absence analyses assumed roughly uniform sequencing depth across donors, an assumption that may not hold. In a later analysis, TCR association rates were found to vary across HLA loci, with the most associated TCRs seen for DRB1 alleles and the fewest for HLA-C alleles. In a later analysis, HLA-associated TCR beta chains were found to be more clonally expanded and to have lower generation probabilities than equally common non-associated chains. Strong co-occurrence of HLA alleles, especially DR and DQ, made assigning TCR associations to individual alleles difficult. Some 16 rarely observed V segments, including chromosome 9 orphons, were excluded from the earlier analysis of almost 600 of the donors because counts were too low. Across donors, most TCR sequences were observed very rarely, whereas some public TCRs were present in many individuals.

Counted from cysteine to phenylalanine, this CDR3 has 14 amino acids. Only the CDR3 portion is preserved as DNA: 42 bases, with reading frame beginning at the first base. The germline V gene sets CDR1 to SQVTM and CDR2 to ANQGSEA. Unmatched junction bases come to 4, with V trimmed by 6 bases and J by 3 bases. The library was produced with the immunoSEQ multiplex PCR assay. A mixture of 60 forward primers for TCR Vbeta segments and 13 reverse primers for TCR Jbeta segments was used in the multiplex PCR. The CDR3 region of rearranged TCR beta genes was amplified from genomic DNA by a multiplex PCR assay. On the Illumina HiSeq System, the amplified TCR beta libraries were sequenced as 87-base-pair reads. Concerning the study's data processing: A later analysis tallied around 87 million unique TCR beta chains across the 650 to 750 repertoires, and around 12 million of those chains were shared by two or more donors. A nearest-neighbor algorithm error-corrected the raw reads and collapsed the reads into unique sequences, merging closely related sequences to remove PCR and sequencing errors. Alignment of CDR3 sequences to IMGT reference sequences was used to assign V, D and J gene segments. For a sequence to be retained, at least a six-nucleotide match to both a V gene segment and a J gene segment was required. Rearrangements were classified as productive when the CDR3 lacked stop codons and remained in frame with V and J, and all other rearrangements were classified as non-productive. CDR3 was defined by IMGT convention, running from the second conserved V-encoded cysteine to the conserved J-encoded phenylalanine. In an earlier analysis of just under 600 of the donors, sequences lacking an unambiguous match to a single V gene segment were excluded. In an earlier analysis of several hundred of the donors, V segments were called functional above 56.7% productive rearrangements and were called segregating when the between-donor standard deviation exceeded 5%. A statistical classification framework was developed to diagnose cytomegalovirus status using the catalog of TCR beta chain sequences. In a later analysis, V and J genes were assigned by comparing TCR nucleotide sequences against IMGT/GENE-DB human TR gene sequences. Using the TCRdist pipeline, a later analysis assigned CDR3 sequences along with most-parsimonious VDJ recombination scenarios. In a later analysis, each TCR beta chain was defined by its CDR3 amino acid sequence together with its V-gene family, and reads lacking a unique V-gene family were excluded. In a later analysis, fewer than 600 highly shared, low-generation-probability nucleotide sequences were removed to address suspected cross-contamination and a sequencing artifact. In a later analysis, a clonal expansion index was calculated for each public chain from normalized within-repertoire ranks of inferred template counts. In a later analysis, generation probabilities were computed using a VDJ recombination model fitted to out-of-frame rearrangements, and the results were checked against IGoR. In a later analysis, TCR-TCR, TCR-HLA and TCR-CMV co-occurrence was scored with hypergeometric tests, and a repertoire-size bias correction was applied to TCR pairs. False discovery rates were estimated in a later analysis by permuting HLA or CMV assignments 20 times. In a later analysis, co-occurring TCRs were grouped with DBSCAN, and TCRdist sequence similarity was added when clustering was performed within HLA-allele-positive subsets. Repertoires with fewer than 30,000 or more than 120,000 public chains, plus five repertoires with anomalous nucleotide sharing, were excluded from co-occurrence clustering. As stored in TCRdb, this immuneACCESS dataset retains in-frame rearrangements with V and J assigned. A fraction of the clones does not appear; measured against another copy, unresolved V genes explain less than half of the discrepancy, and the remainder lacks a known reason. V, J and clone size are those of that table, while D and trimming were read from the DNA. In all, the sample holds roughly 100,000 clones, and 60% to 85% of those were seen once. In total, the top ten clones hold 7.5% to 10% of the sample.

The source of this sequence is a middle-aged woman in good health and CMV-seropositive. Sequencing was done on a sample of PBMCs. Rearrangement joined TRBV29-1 to TRBJ2-7; TRBD2 matches 14 bases in the middle. The nucleotides are TGCAGCGTGCCCGGGACTAGCGGGAGCTACGAGCAGTACTTC. Translated, it gives CSVPGTSGSYEQYF.